These T cell receptor beta chains were read from a single sample in a study of shared clonotypes between healthy human individuals. The assay was immunoSEQ multiplex PCR, and TCRdb's table has in-frame clones only and misses some. The sample contains 850,000 to 1,100,000 clones, 77% of which appear only once. The sample comprised memory CD4+ T cells from PBMCs. The source is a man aged 18-30 years in good health. Some clones in this sample may be carry-over from other donors' samples. Both conserved end residues are part of each CDR3. The order of the fields is J gene, V gene, D gene, clone size, CDR3 DNA, CDR3 protein. D genes are given only for firm matches. Clone size, where shown, is once, few, many, or a class for clones that have expanded.

>TRBJ2-3|TRBV4-2|.|.
TGTGCCAGCGGGACAGATACGCAGTATTTT
CASGTDTQYF
>TRBJ1-4|TRBV6-1|TRBD1|.
TGTGCCAGCAAACGTACAGGGGATATCGAAAAACTGTTTTTT
CASKRTGDIEKLFF
>TRBJ1-5|TRBV10-3|TRBD1|.
TGTGCCATCAGTGACCAAACAGGGGGTAATCAGCCCCAGCATTTT
CAISDQTGGNQPQHF
>TRBJ2-1|TRBV28|.|.
TGTGCCAGCAGTTTGGTTTCGTTGGATGAGCAGTTCTTC
CASSLVSLDEQFF
>TRBJ2-7|TRBV5-4|.|.
TGTGCCAGCAGCTTGGCCGGGACTGACCACGAGCAGTACTTC
CASSLAGTDHEQYF
>TRBJ1-5|TRBV4-2|.|.
TGTGCCAGCAGCCAAGGAAAATCCCCGGCCCAACAGCCCCAGCATTTT
CASSQGKSPAQQPQHF
>TRBJ2-3|TRBV5-1|TRBD2|few
TGCGCCAGCAGCTTGGGCCTAGCGGAGGCGGCAGATACGCAGTATTTT
CASSLGLAEAADTQYF
>TRBJ2-3|TRBV5-4|TRBD2|.
TGTGCCAGCAGCTTGCTTGGCGGGGGGGGAGGTACGCAGTATTTT
CASSLLGGGGGTQYF
>TRBJ2-7|TRBV6-5|.|.
TGTGCCAGCAGTTCAGGGGCGAGTTCGTCTGAGCAGTACTTC
CASSSGASSSEQYF
>TRBJ2-1|TRBV11-2|.|.
TGTGCCAGCAGACTCATCAGGGAGACCTACAATGAGCAGTTCTTC
CASRLIRETYNEQFF
>TRBJ2-7|TRBV18|.|.
TGTGCCAGCTCACGGGACCTCTACGAGCAGTACTTC
CASSRDLYEQYF
>TRBJ1-2|TRBV6-5|TRBD1|.
TGTGCCAGCAGTTCAAGGGCAGGGGGCGCATCTGGCTACACCTTC
CASSSRAGGASGYTF
>TRBJ1-2|TRBV4-2|.|.
TGTGCCAGCAGCCAAGAAGCAGGATTCTATGGCTACACCTTC
CASSQEAGFYGYTF
>TRBJ2-1|TRBV28|TRBD2|few
TGTGCCAGCAGGCAAACTAGCGGGAGGGGGGATGAGCAGTTCTTC
CASRQTSGRGDEQFF
>TRBJ2-1|TRBV2|TRBD2|.
TGTGCCTCGGGACTAGCGGGAGGGCCCTGGGATGAGCAGTTCTTC
CASGLAGGPWDEQFF
>TRBJ2-7|TRBV5-4|.|.
TGTGCCAGCAGCCATACAGGGAAGACTTCCCCCCACTTC
CASSHTGKTSPHF